The rows below give T cell receptor beta chains drawn from one sample of a study of CD8 T cells in Susac syndrome. TCRdb recomputed calls from the immunoSEQ multiplex PCR reads with MiXCR, one row per CDR3 protein. The sample has some 180,000 distinct CDR3 sequences; roughly 94% are singletons. Material for sequencing was CD4+ T cells from PBMCs. Source of these receptors: a human donor with Susac syndrome. The CDR3 runs from the conserved cysteine through the conserved F or W. D genes are given only for firm matches. Expanded clones get a size class; other rows say once, few or many, or leave the size out.

>TRBV20-1|.|TRBD2|TRBJ2-3
CSARDRGGLGADTQYF
TGCAGTGCTAGAGATCGGGGCGGACTAGGGGCAGATACGCAGTATTTT
>TRBV10-2|once|TRBD1|TRBJ1-5
CASSERDRVQPQHF
TGCGCCAGCAGTGAGAGGGACAGGGTGCAGCCCCAGCATTTT
>TRBV7-2|.|TRBD1|TRBJ2-5
CASSILQTGLGETQYF
TGTGCCAGCAGCATCCTGCAGACAGGGCTGGGGGAGACCCAGTACTTC
>TRBV29-1|.|TRBD1|TRBJ2-1
CSVDSGQGAYNEQFF
TGCAGCGTTGATTCGGGGCAGGGGGCTTACAATGAGCAGTTCTTC
>TRBV2|.|.|TRBJ2-7
CASSDTLLSYEQYF
TGTGCCAGCAGTGACACCCTCCTCTCCTACGAGCAGTACTTC
>TRBV20-1|.|.|TRBJ2-1
CSARVDYEQFF
TGCAGTGCTAGAGTTGACTATGAGCAGTTCTTC
>TRBV12-3/TRBV12-4|.|.|TRBJ1-2
CASSLKDYGYTF
TGTGCCAGCAGTCTCAAGGACTATGGCTACACCTTC
>TRBV15|.|.|TRBJ1-3
CATSRDRAADQNTIYF
TGTGCCACCAGCAGAGATCGGGCCGCGGATCAGAACACCATATATTTT
>TRBV3-1|once|TRBD2|TRBJ2-3
CASSQDPGTSGEDTQYF
TGTGCCAGCAGCCAAGATCCGGGGACTAGCGGTGAAGATACGCAGTATTTT
>TRBV7-9|.|TRBD2|TRBJ2-3
CASSTGLAGAFGKDTQYF
TGTGCCAGCAGCACCGGACTAGCGGGAGCCTTCGGTAAAGATACGCAGTATTTT
>TRBV6-2/TRBV6-3|.|.|TRBJ2-5
CASSPIQETQYF
TGTGCCAGCAGCCCCATCCAAGAGACCCAGTACTTC
>TRBV2|.|.|TRBJ2-4
CASSESSGRNIQYF
TGTGCCAGCAGTGAGTCATCAGGGCGGAACATTCAGTACTTC
>TRBV2|.|.|TRBJ2-2
CASSEFSTGSAGELFF
TGTGCCAGCAGTGAGTTTTCCACAGGGTCGGCCGGGGAGCTGTTTTTT
>TRBV7-9|.|.|TRBJ2-1
CASSRRGLDTEQFF
TGTGCCAGCAGCCGTAGGGGGTTAGACACTGAGCAGTTCTTC
>TRBV7-9|.|.|TRBJ1-5
CASSPGRSFNQPQHF
TGTGCCAGCAGCCCCGGGAGAAGCTTCAATCAGCCCCAGCATTTT
>TRBV20-1|.|TRBD1|TRBJ1-5
CSARPYGTGTDNQPQHF
TGCAGTGCTAGACCCTACGGGACCGGGACAGACAATCAGCCCCAGCATTTT
>TRBV29-1|.|.|TRBJ2-1
CSVVGIEPRYNEQFF
TGCAGCGTTGTGGGGATAGAGCCGCGTTACAATGAGCAGTTCTTC
>TRBV20-1|.|.|TRBJ2-5
CSARPSGVQETQYF
TGCAGTGCTAGACCCTCTGGTGTACAAGAGACCCAGTACTTC
>TRBV30|.|.|TRBJ1-1
CAWSVNKNTEAFF
TGTGCCTGGAGTGTAAACAAGAACACTGAAGCTTTCTTT
>TRBV21-1|.|.|TRBJ2-6
CASNPKDREAWANVLTF
TGTGCCAGCAACCCTAAGGACAGGGAGGCTTGGGCCAACGTCCTGACTTTC
>TRBV20-1|.|.|TRBJ1-6
CSARERVLIGGVPYNSPLHF
TGCAGTGCTAGAGAGCGCGTATTGATTGGGGGTGTCCCATATAATTCACCCCTCCACTTT